The present T cell receptor (beta chain) was sequenced within a study of blood T cell repertoires in COVID-19. The wider study: There were acute and convalescent COVID-19 samples, and they came from the United States, Italy and Spain. The cDNA or gDNA used as material had been derived from T cells, B-cell-depleted T cells, or PBMCs.

The CDR3 is 15 amino acids. Germline-derived CDR1 and CDR2 are MNHEY and SMNVEV (reference sequence). Trimming took 7 bases from V and 5 from J; bases not matched to a gene: 11. The authors' processing: It was from reference gene primer amplification that nucleated cell counts were estimated. Using immunoSEQ multiplex PCR, the repertoire was profiled, and TCRdb retains in-frame clones only, with some absent. The V and J calls and clone size are taken from that table; D and trimming were inferred from the DNA. The sample yields under 55,000 clones, approximately 80% seen once. The receptor was derived from a man in his fifties or sixties with acute or convalescent COVID-19. Source material: peripheral blood. The genes are TRBV27 and TRBJ2-4; 7 positions agree with TRBD2. As DNA, the CDR3 is TGTGCCAGCACTTCCTCAGCGGGAAGCCAAAACATTCAGTACTTC. This sequence encodes CASTSSAGSQNIQYF.